This T cell receptor (beta chain) was sequenced during a study of blood T cell repertoires in COVID-19. Generated by immunoSEQ multiplex PCR, the TCRdb table keeps only in-frame clones and is missing some. Of around 400,000 clones in the sample, 70% to 90% were seen once. This clone showed up just once. V shed 5 bases and J 5 bases; nucleotides not matched to a gene: 12. This CDR3 comprises 15 residues. The germline V gene encodes CDR1 LNHDA and CDR2 SQIVND (reference sequence). This sequence was found in a man aged 35 to 55 with acute or convalescent COVID-19. The genes are TRBV19 and TRBJ2-7; 7 bases agree with TRBD1. The specimen was peripheral blood. The CDR3 DNA follows: TGTGCCAGTAGTGGTGGCAGGGGGTCACGGAACGAGCAGTACTTC. This sequence encodes CASSGGRGSRNEQYF.